The text below deals with one TCR beta chain. Its target is unknown. Profiling relied on immunoSEQ multiplex PCR, and the TCRdb table lists in-frame clones only, not all of them. This table holds some 79,000 clones, approximately 94% found once. The sample is drawn from a study of cytomegalovirus exposure and HLA in healthy donors. Study outcomes and limitations: The classifier was said to identify cytomegalovirus status with high specificity and sensitivity. Investigators reported 150 to 200 TCR beta chains as tied to cytomegalovirus.

The 120-subject validation cohort, separate from the 666-subject first cohort, included the donors. Sequences were obtained from PBMCs. The sequence derives from a woman under 30 in good health and CMV-seropositive.

CDR3 protein: CASSGTYNEQFF. CDR3 nucleotide sequence: TGTGCCAGTTCCGGGACTTACAATGAGCAGTTCTTC. The chain joins TRBV18 to TRBJ2-1, with D possibly matching TRBD2 (6 bases). The CDR3 contains 12 residues. V lost 9 bases and J lost 4, with 10 bases in between. Germline CDR1 KGHSH, CDR2 LQKENI.